This paragraph covers one T cell receptor (beta chain) sequence. The source of the sample is a study of blood T cell repertoires in COVID-19. Per germline, CDR1 MNHNS and CDR2 SASEGT. The CDR3 has 14 amino acids. Trimming pared 2 bases from V and 4 bases from J, leaving 9 bases between. TCRdb keeps only in-frame clones here, not all; method: immunoSEQ multiplex PCR. The table has fewer than 200,000 clones, roughly 90% seen once; the top ten hold 0.95% to 1.5%. This sequence was found in a human donor with acute COVID-19. The donor label of this sample is uncertain. Sequenced material: PBMCs or T cells enriched from blood (not recorded which). The genes are TRBV6-1 and TRBJ1-5; D gene unclear. In DNA form, the CDR3 reads TGTGCCAGCAGTGAACGAACGGTAAATCAGCCCCAGCATTTT. It codes for CASSERTVNQPQHF.